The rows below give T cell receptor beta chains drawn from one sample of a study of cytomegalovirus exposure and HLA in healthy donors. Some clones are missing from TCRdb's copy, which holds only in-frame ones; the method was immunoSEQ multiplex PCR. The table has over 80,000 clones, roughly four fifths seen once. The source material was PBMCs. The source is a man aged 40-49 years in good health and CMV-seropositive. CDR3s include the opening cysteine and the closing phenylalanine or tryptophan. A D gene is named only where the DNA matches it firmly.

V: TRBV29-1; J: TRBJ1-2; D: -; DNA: TGCAGCGTTGACCCGGGACACCGGACTGGCTACACCTTC; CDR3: CSVDPGHRTGYTF
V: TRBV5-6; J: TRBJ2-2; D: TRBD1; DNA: TGTGCCAGCAGCTTCGGGACAGGGACGGGGGAGCTGTTTTTT; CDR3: CASSFGTGTGELFF
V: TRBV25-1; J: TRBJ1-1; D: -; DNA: TGTGCCAGCAGTGAATTAACTGAGGCTTTCTTT; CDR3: CASSELTEAFF
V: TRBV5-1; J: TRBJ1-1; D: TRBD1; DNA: TGCGCCAGCAGCCCGACAGGGTTGACTGAAGCTTTCTTT; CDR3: CASSPTGLTEAFF
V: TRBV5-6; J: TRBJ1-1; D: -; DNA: TGTGCCAGCAGCACACACGACACTGAAGCTTTCTTT; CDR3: CASSTHDTEAFF
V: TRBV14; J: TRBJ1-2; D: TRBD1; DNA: TGTGCCAGCAGCCAGACAGGGCGCGGCTACACCTTC; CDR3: CASSQTGRGYTF
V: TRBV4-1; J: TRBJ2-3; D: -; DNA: TGCGCCAGCAGCCAAGATGGGCAGTCCACAGATACGCAGTATTTT; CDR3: CASSQDGQSTDTQYF
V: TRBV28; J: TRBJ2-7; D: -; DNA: TGTGCCAGCAGTTTTATGACAGTCTCCTACGAGCAGTACTTC; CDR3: CASSFMTVSYEQYF
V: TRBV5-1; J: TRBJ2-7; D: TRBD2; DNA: TGCGCCAGCACCACCGGGGCTAGCGGGATCTCCTACGAGCAGTACTTC; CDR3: CASTTGASGISYEQYF
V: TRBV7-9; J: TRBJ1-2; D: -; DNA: TGTTCCAGCAGCTTAGCCATACGAACTAAAGGGGACTATGGCTACACCTTC; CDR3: CSSSLAIRTKGDYGYTF
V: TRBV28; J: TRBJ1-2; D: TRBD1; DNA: TGTGCCAGCAGTTTAACAGGGGGGAACTATGGCTACACCTTC; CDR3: CASSLTGGNYGYTF
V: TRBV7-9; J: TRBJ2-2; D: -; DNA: TGTGCCAGCAGCAGGGCGGGGTGGGACACCGGGGAGCTGTTTTTT; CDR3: CASSRAGWDTGELFF
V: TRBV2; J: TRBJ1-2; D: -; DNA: TGTGCCAGCAGTGAGGAGGGTCGATATGGCTACACCTTC; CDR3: CASSEEGRYGYTF